The 16 T cell receptor beta chains below were found in one sample sequenced in a study of long-term antiretroviral therapy in people with HIV. The immunoSEQ assay was v3.0, run at survey level. Assay: immunoSEQ multiplex PCR; the TCRdb copy retains only in-frame clones and omits some. The data show approximately 20,000 clones, roughly 84% seen once. Sequenced material: unsorted PBMCs, taken 0.6 years after starting antiretroviral therapy. The receptors come from a man aged 55-75 years with HIV.

About this clone itself: One junction end does not reproduce the germline sequence, and a read error may be involved. Other nucleotide sequences in the sample specify the same CDR3. The gene calls are TRBV5-6 and TRBJ1-1; TRBD1 matches 10 bases. Germline CDR1 reads SGHDT; CDR2 reads YYEEEE. The CDR3 spans 14 residues. CDR3 DNA sequence: TGTGCCAGCAGCTGGGGGACAGGGGACACTGAAGCCTTCTTT. It translates to CASSWGTGDTEAFF.

The chain couples TRBV28 to TRBJ2-6; 7 bases align to TRBD1. Germline CDR1 and CDR2: MDHEN and SYDVKM. The V segment lost 6 bases and the J segment 0 bases; nucleotides outside the gene matches: 5. CDR3 length: 16 residues. This chain's CDR3 is CASSQPGGSGANVLTF. DNA of the CDR3: TGTGCCAGCAGCCAACCAGGGGGCTCTGGGGCCAACGTCCTGACTTTC.

CDR3 DNA: TGTGCCAGCAGTGAACTCGCTGGAGCGGGGGGCATGGGCGAGCAGTACTTC. Amino acids: CASSELAGAGGMGEQYF. This chain uses TRBV6-1 with TRBJ2-7; 9 nucleotides agree with TRBD2. The length of the CDR3 is 17 residues. Germline V gene lookup returns CDR1 MNHNS and CDR2 SASEGT. The V gene end was trimmed by 2 bases and the J gene end by 6 bases; junction bases not matched to a gene: 14.

The chain couples TRBV6-5 to TRBJ2-3, with D unclear. Trimming left V 8 bases short and J 6 bases short, with 9 bases between. This CDR3 is 11 amino acids long. Germline V CDR1 and CDR2: MNHEY, SVGAGI. This CDR3 reads CASGISDTQYF. In nucleotides, the CDR3 is TGTGCCAGCGGGATTAGCGATACGCAGTATTTT.

The CDR3 protein is CASSLGNYGYTF. In DNA form, the CDR3 reads TGTGCCAGCAGCTTAGGAAACTATGGCTACACCTTC. V and J are TRBV7-8 and TRBJ1-2; unclear D gene. Germline V CDR1 and CDR2: SGHVS, FQNEAQ. The length of the CDR3 is 12 residues. The V end was cut by 1 base, the J end by 2 bases, with 2 bases between.

This clone has a single count. The CDR3 spells CASSFTGRGNTIYF. The CDR3 DNA sequence: TGTGCCAGCAGCTTCACCGGCCGGGGAAACACCATATATTTT. V and J are TRBV13 and TRBJ1-3; D not resolved. The ends were cut back, 3 bases at V and 4 bases at J, with 10 bases in the middle. Germline CDR1 PRHDT, CDR2 FYEKMQ (reference sequence). The CDR3 is 14 amino acids.

This clone was picked up one time. The chain couples TRBV9 to TRBJ2-3; 9 bases line up with TRBD2. The CDR3 has 15 amino acids. V was clipped by 1 base and J by 5 bases; unmatched bases: 5. The germline gives CDR1 SGDLS, CDR2 YYNGEE. CDR3 coding DNA: TGTGCCAGCAGCGTACGGACTAGCGATGGAGATACGCAGTATTTT. As protein: CASSVRTSDGDTQYF.

V gene TRBV19 combines with J gene TRBJ2-1; tentative D call: TRBD1 (6 bases). This CDR3 contains 14 residues. Germline lookup yields CDR1 LNHDA and CDR2 SQIVND (reference sequence). Trimming stripped 4 bases from V and 8 bases from J, with 15 bases between. CDR3 residues: CASSRGLVTDEQFF. The CDR3 DNA reads TGTGCCAGTAGTAGGGGGCTAGTAACCGATGAGCAGTTCTTC.

The chain employs TRBV7-3 and TRBJ1-1; 9 bases are shared with TRBD1. Germline assignment: CDR1 SGHTA and CDR2 FQGTGA. With 6 bases clipped from V and 0 bases from J, the junction kept 5 bases outside the gene matches. The CDR3 extends over 15 amino acids. The CDR3 loop reads CASSRQGGMNTEAFF. As DNA, the CDR3 is TGTGCCAGCAGTCGACAGGGGGGGATGAACACTGAAGCTTTCTTT. Full variable domain (rest looked up from reference TRBV7-3 and TRBJ1-1): GAGVSQTPSNKVTEKGKYVELRCDPISGHTALYWYRQSLGQGPEFLIYFQGTGAADDSGLPNDRFFAVRPEGSVSTLKIQRTERGDSAVYLCASSRQGGMNTEAFFGQGTRLTVV.

The chain has TRBV7-8 and TRBJ1-1; 7 positions agree with TRBD1. In germline, CDR1 is SGHVS, CDR2 FQNEAQ. The CDR3 runs 18 residues. The ends lost 4 bases at V and 1 base at J; junction bases unmatched: 15. The CDR3 DNA is TGTGCCAGCAGCTCATTTACAGGGGAATCCTCAGGGAACACTGAAGCTTTCTTT. Amino acids: CASSSFTGESSGNTEAFF.

The chain links TRBV7-2 to TRBJ2-7; D unresolved. V lost 0 bases and J 6 bases, leaving 9 bases between the germline ends. This CDR3 region has 13 residues. The germline CDR1 and CDR2 sequences are SGHTA and FQGNSA. The CDR3 is CASSLALRGEQYF. DNA of the CDR3: TGTGCCAGCAGCTTAGCGTTAAGAGGCGAGCAGTACTTC.

This sequence joins TRBV19 and TRBJ1-4; 7 bases map to TRBD1. Unmatched junction bases numbered 11, after V lost 6 bases and J lost 7 bases. From germline, CDR1 is LNHDA and CDR2 SQIVND (reference sequence). This CDR3 contains 15 residues. CDR3 loop: CASSFGPGTAEKLFF. CDR3 coding DNA: TGTGCCAGTAGCTTCGGGCCCGGGACAGCTGAAAAACTGTTTTTT.

The V and J genes are TRBV28 and TRBJ1-2, with a tentative D call TRBD1 (6 bases). Germline V gives CDR1 MDHEN, CDR2 SYDVKM. CDR3 length equals 17 residues. The V gene lost 1 base and the J gene lost 4 bases, with 19 bases spanning the gap. The CDR3 DNA reads TGTGCCAGCAGTTTATATAGCATGATGGGGGGCCCCTATGGCTACACCTTC. Translating gives CASSLYSMMGGPYGYTF.

The chain carries TRBV7-3 and TRBJ2-6, with 14 bases that match TRBD2. V was clipped by 5 bases and J by 3 bases; unmatched bases: 18. The CDR3 runs to 22 residues. Looked up from germline, CDR1 is SGHTA and CDR2 is FQGTGA. DNA for the CDR3: TGTGCCAGCAGCCCCTTCGGTCTTTGGGAAGGGACTAGCGGGAGTGGGGCCAACGTCCTGACTTTC. It translates to CASSPFGLWEGTSGSGANVLTF.

The chain carries TRBV9 and TRBJ2-7; D perhaps matches TRBD1 (6 bases). The CDR3 covers 11 residues. The V gene lost 3 bases and the J gene lost 5 bases, with 6 bases spanning the gap. Germline CDR1 is SGDLS and CDR2 is YYNGEE. The CDR3 DNA is TGTGCCAGCAGCGGGACAGACGAGCAGTACTTC. Translating gives CASSGTDEQYF. Looking up the rest from reference TRBV9 and TRBJ2-7 gives the full variable domain: DSGVTQTPKHLITATGQRVTLRCSPRSGDLSVYWYQQSLDQGLQFLIQYYNGEERAKGNILERFSAQQFPDLHSELNLSSLELGDSALYFCASSGTDEQYFGPGTRLTVT.

The V call is TRBV11-3, the J call TRBJ2-1; tentative D call: TRBD2 (6 bases). The V gene's germline CDR1 is SGHNT and CDR2 YENEEA. Trimming removed 3 bases from V and 8 bases from J, with 11 bases in between. The CDR3 runs to 13 residues. The CDR3 DNA reads as TGTGCCAGCAGCTTGGACTATTACGATGAGCAGTTCTTC. It is translated as CASSLDYYDEQFF.